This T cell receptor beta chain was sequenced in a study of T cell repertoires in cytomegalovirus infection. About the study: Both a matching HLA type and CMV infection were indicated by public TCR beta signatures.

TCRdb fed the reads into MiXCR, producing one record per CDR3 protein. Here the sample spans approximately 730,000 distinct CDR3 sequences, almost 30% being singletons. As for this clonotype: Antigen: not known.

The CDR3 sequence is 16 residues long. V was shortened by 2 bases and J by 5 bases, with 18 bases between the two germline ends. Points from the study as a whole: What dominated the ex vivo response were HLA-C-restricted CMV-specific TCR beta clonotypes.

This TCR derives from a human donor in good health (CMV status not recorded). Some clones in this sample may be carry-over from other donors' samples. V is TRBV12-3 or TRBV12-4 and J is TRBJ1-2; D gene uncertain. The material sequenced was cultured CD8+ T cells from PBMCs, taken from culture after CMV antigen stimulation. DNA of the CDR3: TGTGCCAGCAGTTTAAGGGCGACAACCAGCACTTATGGCTACACCTTC. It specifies CASSLRATTSTYGYTF.